The 8 T cell receptor beta chains given below trace back to one sample, sequenced in a study of post-analysis software for immune sequencing data. Overall study findings and caveats: Relative to controls, patients had about 5 TRBV segments at higher frequency, with TRBV5-6, TRBV5-1 and TRBV20-1 among these.

Their specific antigens are unknown. Unique molecular identifiers were present in the TCR beta cDNA libraries. TCRdb recomputed calls from the PCR reads with MiXCR, one row per CDR3 protein. The sample carries roughly 570,000 distinct CDR3 sequences, 34% recorded once. What was sequenced was blood. The receptors here all came from a girl younger than 18 with multiple sclerosis.

The chain has TRBV7-2 and TRBJ1-5; D gene uncertain. CDR3 length: 13 amino acids. V lost 6 bases to trimming and J lost 4 bases, with 10 bases between them. The V gene's germline CDR1 is SGHTA and CDR2 FQGNSA. CDR3 bases: TGTGCCAGCAGTTCAGACCCGAATCAGCCCCAGCATTTT. Translating gives CASSSDPNQPQHF.

This clonotype came up a few times. The chain carries TRBV7-9 and TRBJ2-3; TRBD1 matches 11 bases. The junction had 7 bases not matched to a gene; V was cut back by 3 bases and J by 5 bases. The germline gives CDR1 SEHNR, CDR2 FQNEAQ (reference sequence). The CDR3 loop spans 16 amino acids. CDR3 in DNA: TGTGCCAGCAGCTTCACCGGGACAGGGGGTGGAGATACGCAGTATTTT. Translated, it gives CASSFTGTGGGDTQYF.

This clonotype was seen a few times. The chain is built from TRBV11-2 and TRBJ1-2, with TRBD1 as a possible D gene (6 bases). Germline CDR1 reads SGHAT; CDR2 reads FQNNGV. The length of the CDR3 is 13 residues. Trimming shortened V by 4 bases and J by 5 bases, and 11 bases separated the two germline ends. CDR3: CASSYGTTYGYTF. The CDR3, as DNA: TGTGCCAGCAGCTACGGGACAACATATGGCTACACCTTC.

For the CDR3, the DNA is TGCAGTGCCGAGGGGCTAGCGGGGATTCAAGAGACCCAGTACTTC. Its protein product is CSAEGLAGIQETQYF. This chain uses TRBV20-1 with TRBJ2-5; 9 bases match TRBD2. Germline values: CDR1 DFQATT, CDR2 SNEGSKA (reference sequence). V lost 6 bases, J lost 2 bases, and 10 bases stayed unmatched. This CDR3 spans 15 amino acids.

This chain joins TRBV11-2 and TRBJ2-7; 7 bases agree with TRBD1. The CDR3 is 15 amino acids. V shed 0 bases and J 1 base; nucleotides not matched to a gene: 3. Looked up from germline, CDR1 is SGHAT and CDR2 is FQNNGV. The CDR3 here is CASSLDPTGSYEQYF. CDR3 nucleotides: TGTGCCAGCAGCTTAGATCCGACAGGGTCCTACGAGCAGTACTTC.

The gene calls are TRBV3-1 and TRBJ1-2; D not resolved. The CDR3 length is 15 residues. Germline loops: CDR1 LGHDT, CDR2 YNNKEL (reference sequence). V lost 0 bases, J lost 4 bases, and 12 bases lay in between. This CDR3 reads CASSQDQGIAYGYTF. The CDR3 DNA sequence: TGTGCCAGCAGCCAAGATCAAGGAATAGCCTATGGCTACACCTTC.

This chain uses TRBV27 with TRBJ2-3, with TRBD2 matching 8 bases. The V gene end was trimmed by 9 bases and the J gene end by 2 bases; junction bases not matched to a gene: 7. This CDR3 comprises 14 residues. Germline CDR1 reads MNHEY; CDR2 reads SMNVEV (reference sequence). The CDR3 reads CASRAGALTDTQYF. The CDR3 nucleotides are TGTGCCAGTAGAGCGGGGGCCCTCACAGATACGCAGTATTTT.

The rearrangement joins TRBV10-3 to TRBJ2-3; D possibly corresponds to TRBD1 (6 bases). The CDR3 has 18 amino acids. Germline V gene data show CDR1 as ENHRY and CDR2 as SYGVKD. V was trimmed by 6 bases and J by 7 bases, leaving 29 bases between them. The CDR3 region has the DNA TGTGCCATCAGCGAGGTCCCGGGACATTCCTTGGGTCCCCATACGCAGTATTTT. Encoded protein: CAISEVPGHSLGPHTQYF.